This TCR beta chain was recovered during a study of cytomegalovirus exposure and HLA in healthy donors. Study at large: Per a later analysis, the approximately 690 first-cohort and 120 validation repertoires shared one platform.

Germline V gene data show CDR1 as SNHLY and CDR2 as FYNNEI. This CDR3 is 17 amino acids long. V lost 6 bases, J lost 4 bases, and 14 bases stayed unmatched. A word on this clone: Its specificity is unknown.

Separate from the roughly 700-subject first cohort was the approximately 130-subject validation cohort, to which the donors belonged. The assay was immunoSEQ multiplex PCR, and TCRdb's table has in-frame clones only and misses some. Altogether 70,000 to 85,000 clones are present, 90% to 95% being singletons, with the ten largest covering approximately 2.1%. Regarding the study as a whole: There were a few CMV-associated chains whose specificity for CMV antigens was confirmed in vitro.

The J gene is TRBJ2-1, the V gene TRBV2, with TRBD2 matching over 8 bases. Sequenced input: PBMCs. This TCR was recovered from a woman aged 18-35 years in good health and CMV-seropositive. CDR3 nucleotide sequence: TGTGCCAGCAGACCCGAGACCGGGACTAGTGGTTACAATGAGCAGTTCTTC. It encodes CASRPETGTSGYNEQFF.